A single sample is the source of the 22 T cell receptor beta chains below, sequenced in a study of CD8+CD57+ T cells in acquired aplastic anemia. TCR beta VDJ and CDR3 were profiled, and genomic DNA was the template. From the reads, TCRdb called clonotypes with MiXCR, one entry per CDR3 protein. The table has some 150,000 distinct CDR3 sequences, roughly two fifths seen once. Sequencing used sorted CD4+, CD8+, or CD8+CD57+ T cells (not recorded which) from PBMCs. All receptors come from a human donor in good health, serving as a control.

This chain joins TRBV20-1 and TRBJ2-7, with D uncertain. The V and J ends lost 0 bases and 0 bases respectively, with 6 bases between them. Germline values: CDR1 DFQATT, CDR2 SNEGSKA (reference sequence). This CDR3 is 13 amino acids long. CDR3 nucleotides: TGCAGTGCTAGAGAAGGTTTCTCCTACGAGCAGTACTTC. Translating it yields CSAREGFSYEQYF.

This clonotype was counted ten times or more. The CDR3 reads CASSTFELAVTTQYF. CDR3 in DNA: TGTGCCAGCAGCACGTTCGAGCTAGCGGTAACAACGCAGTATTTT. The rearrangement links TRBV5-6 to TRBJ2-3, with 7 bases lining up with TRBD2. J gave up 9 bases and V 4 bases, and 14 bases lay outside the gene matches. The length of the CDR3 is 15 residues. Germline V gives CDR1 SGHDT, CDR2 YYEEEE.

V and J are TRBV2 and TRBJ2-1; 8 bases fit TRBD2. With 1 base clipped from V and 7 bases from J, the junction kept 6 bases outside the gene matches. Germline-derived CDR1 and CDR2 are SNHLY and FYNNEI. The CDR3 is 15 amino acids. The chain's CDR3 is CASSEDGLAGNEQFF. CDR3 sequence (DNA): TGTGCCAGCAGTGAAGATGGGCTAGCGGGTAATGAGCAGTTCTTC.

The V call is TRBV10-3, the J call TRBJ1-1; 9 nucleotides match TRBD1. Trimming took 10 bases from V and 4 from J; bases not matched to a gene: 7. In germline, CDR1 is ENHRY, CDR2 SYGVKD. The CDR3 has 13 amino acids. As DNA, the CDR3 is TGTGCCAGTAGGACAGGGGATGGCACTGAAGCTTTCTTT. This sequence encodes CASRTGDGTEAFF.

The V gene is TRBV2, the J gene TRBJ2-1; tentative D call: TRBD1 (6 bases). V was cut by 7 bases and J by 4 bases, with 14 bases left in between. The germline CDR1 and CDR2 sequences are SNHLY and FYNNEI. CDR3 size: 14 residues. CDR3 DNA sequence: TGTGCCAGCAACCAGGGGCCCAATTACAATGAGCAGTTCTTC. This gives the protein CASNQGPNYNEQFF.

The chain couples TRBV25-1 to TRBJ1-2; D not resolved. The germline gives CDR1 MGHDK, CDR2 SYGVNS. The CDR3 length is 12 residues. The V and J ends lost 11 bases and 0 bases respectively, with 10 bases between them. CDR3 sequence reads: CAGQSPNYGYTF. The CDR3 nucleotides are TGTGCCGGCCAAAGTCCTAACTATGGCTACACCTTC.

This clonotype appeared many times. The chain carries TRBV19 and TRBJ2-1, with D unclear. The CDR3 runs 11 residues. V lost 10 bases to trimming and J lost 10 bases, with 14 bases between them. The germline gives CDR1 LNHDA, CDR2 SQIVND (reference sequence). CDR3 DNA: TGTGCCACCAGGCTGGCCAGGGAGCAGTTCTTC. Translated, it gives CATRLAREQFF.

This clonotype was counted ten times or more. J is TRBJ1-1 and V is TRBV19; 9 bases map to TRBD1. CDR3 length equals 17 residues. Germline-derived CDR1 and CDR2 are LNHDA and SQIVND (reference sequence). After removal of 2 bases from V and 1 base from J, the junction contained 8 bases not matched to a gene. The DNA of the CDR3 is TGTGCCAGTAGTATACGGACAGGGGTTCATGGGAACACTGAAGCTTTCTTT. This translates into CASSIRTGVHGNTEAFF.

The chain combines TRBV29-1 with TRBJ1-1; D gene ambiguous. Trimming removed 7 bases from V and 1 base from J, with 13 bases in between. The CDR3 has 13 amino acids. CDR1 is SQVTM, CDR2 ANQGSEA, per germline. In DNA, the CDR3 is TGCAGCGCCGCGGAGCTAACGAACACTGAAGCTTTCTTT. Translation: CSAAELTNTEAFF.

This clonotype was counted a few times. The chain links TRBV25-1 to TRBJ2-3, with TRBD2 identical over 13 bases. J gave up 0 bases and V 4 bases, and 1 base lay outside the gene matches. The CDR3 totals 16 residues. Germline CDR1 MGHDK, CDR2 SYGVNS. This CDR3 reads CASSVTSGGSTDTQYF. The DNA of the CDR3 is TGTGCCAGCAGTGTGACTAGCGGGGGGAGCACAGATACGCAGTATTTT.

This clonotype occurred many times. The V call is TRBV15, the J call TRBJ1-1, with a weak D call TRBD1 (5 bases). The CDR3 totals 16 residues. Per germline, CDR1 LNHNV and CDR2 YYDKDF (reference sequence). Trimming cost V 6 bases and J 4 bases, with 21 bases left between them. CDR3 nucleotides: TGTGCCACCAGGGCAGGTTCGGCAGGGATGGGCACTGAAGCTTTCTTT. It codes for CATRAGSAGMGTEAFF.

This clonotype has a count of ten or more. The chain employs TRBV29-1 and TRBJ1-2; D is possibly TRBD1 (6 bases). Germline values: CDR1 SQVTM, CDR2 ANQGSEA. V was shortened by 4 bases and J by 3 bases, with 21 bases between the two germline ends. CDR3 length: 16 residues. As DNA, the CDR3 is TGCAGCGTTGGGGGGGCAGCCAATCCACAGGACTATGGCTACACCTTC. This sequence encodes CSVGGAANPQDYGYTF.

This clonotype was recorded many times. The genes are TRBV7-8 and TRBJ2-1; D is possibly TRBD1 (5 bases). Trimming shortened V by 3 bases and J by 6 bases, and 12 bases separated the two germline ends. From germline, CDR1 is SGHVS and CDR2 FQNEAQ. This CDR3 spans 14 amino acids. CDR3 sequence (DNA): TGTGCCAGCAGCTTTGGGGCGAATCTCAATGAGCAGTTCTTC. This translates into CASSFGANLNEQFF.

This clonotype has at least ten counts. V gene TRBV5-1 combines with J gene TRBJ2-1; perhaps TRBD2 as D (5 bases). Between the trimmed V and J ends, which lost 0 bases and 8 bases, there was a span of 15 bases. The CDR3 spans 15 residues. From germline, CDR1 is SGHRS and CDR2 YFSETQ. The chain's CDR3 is CASSLGVLGTDEQFF. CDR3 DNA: TGCGCCAGCAGCTTGGGGGTACTAGGAACCGATGAGCAGTTCTTC.

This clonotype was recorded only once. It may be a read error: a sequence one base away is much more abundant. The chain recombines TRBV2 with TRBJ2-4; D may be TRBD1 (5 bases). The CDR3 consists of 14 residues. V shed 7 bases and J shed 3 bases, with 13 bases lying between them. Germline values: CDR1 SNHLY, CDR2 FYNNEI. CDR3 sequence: CASKGPRGKNIQYF. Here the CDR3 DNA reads TGTGCCAGCAAGGGGCCCAGAGGCAAAAACATTCAGTACTTC.

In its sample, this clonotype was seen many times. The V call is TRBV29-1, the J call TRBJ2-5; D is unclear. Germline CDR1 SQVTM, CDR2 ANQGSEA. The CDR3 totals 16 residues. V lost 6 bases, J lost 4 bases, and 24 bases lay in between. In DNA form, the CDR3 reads TGCAGCGTCCCCCGCCGGTGGACCTCTGGGGTAGAGACCCAGTACTTC. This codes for CSVPRRWTSGVETQYF.

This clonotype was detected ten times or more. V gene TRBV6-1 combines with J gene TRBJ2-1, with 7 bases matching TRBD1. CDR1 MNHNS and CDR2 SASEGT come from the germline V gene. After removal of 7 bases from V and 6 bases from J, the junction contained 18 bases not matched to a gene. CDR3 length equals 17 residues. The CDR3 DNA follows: TGTGCCAGCACTACCAATCCGTTCGGGACAGCTGTCAATGAGCAGTTCTTC. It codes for CASTTNPFGTAVNEQFF.

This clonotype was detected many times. CDR3 coding DNA: TGCGCCAGCAGTGAATTCGTGGGACAGGGGGCTGACGAGCAGTACTTC. Amino acids: CASSEFVGQGADEQYF. The chain combines TRBV10-1 with TRBJ2-7; 12 nucleotides line up with TRBD1. This CDR3 contains 16 residues. Looked up from germline, CDR1 is WNHNN and CDR2 is SYGVQD (reference sequence). Trimming at V came to 3 bases and at J to 5 bases, leaving 8 bases not matched to a gene.

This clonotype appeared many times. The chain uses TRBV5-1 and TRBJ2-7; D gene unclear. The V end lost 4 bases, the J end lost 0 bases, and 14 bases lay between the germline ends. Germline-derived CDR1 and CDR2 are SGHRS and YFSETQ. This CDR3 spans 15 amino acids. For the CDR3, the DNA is TGCGCCAGCAGCAAACGGCGGAGCGCCTCCTACGAGCAGTACTTC. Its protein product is CASSKRRSASYEQYF.

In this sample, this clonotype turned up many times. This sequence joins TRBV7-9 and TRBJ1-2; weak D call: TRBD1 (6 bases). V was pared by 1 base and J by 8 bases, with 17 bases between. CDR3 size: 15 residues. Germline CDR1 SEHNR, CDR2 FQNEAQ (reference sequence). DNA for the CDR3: TGTGCCAGCAGCTTAGAGTTTGAGGGGGGAAAAGGCTACACCTTC. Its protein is CASSLEFEGGKGYTF. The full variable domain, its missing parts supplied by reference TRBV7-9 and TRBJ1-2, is DTGVSQNPRHKITKRGQNVTFRCDPISEHNRLYWYRQTLGQGPEFLTYFQNEAQLEKSRLLSDRFSAERPKGSFSTLEIQRTEQGDSAMYLCASSLEFEGGKGYTFGSGTRLTVV.

CDR3: CATSSLAGTANYEQYF. Written as DNA, the CDR3 is TGTGCCACCAGCAGCTTAGCCGGGACGGCGAACTACGAGCAGTACTTC. V gene TRBV15 combines with J gene TRBJ2-7; D tentatively fits TRBD1 or TRBD2 (5 bases each). Between the trimmed V and J ends, which lost 3 bases and 3 bases, there was a span of 18 bases. Germline V lookup: CDR1 LNHNV, CDR2 YYDKDF (reference sequence). The CDR3 has 16 residues. The complete variable domain, with remaining parts taken from reference TRBV15 and TRBJ2-7, reads DAMVIQNPRYQVTQFGKPVTLSCSQTLNHNVMYWYQQKSSQAPKLLFHYYDKDFNNEADTPDNFQSRRPNTSFCFLDIRSPGLGDTAMYLCATSSLAGTANYEQYFGPGTRLTVT.

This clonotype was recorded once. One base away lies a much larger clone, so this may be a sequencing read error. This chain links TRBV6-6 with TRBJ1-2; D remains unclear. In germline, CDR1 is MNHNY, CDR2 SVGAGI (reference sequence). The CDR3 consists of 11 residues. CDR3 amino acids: CASRRNYGYAF. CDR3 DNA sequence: TGTGCCAGCCGAAGAAACTATGGCTACGCCTTC.